These T cell receptor beta chains were read from a single sample in a study of Ad26.COV2.S vaccination and SARS-CoV-2 variants. Some clones are missing from TCRdb's copy, which holds only in-frame ones; the method was immunoSEQ multiplex PCR. In the table there are about 400,000 clones, roughly 90% of which are singletons. The sample consisted of peripheral blood, taken in a trial of Ad26.COV2.S vaccine versus placebo. Receptors originate from a person between 18 and 65 years old who received the Ad26.COV2.S COVID-19 vaccine or a placebo. Each CDR3 is given with its conserved first and last residue. Fields, in order: clone size, J gene, D gene, V gene, CDR3 protein, CDR3 DNA. The D gene is left open where the match is weak. Size is omitted from some rows. Given values are once, few, many or a class for expanded clones.

- | TRBJ1-3 | - | TRBV7-2 | CASSFSRGTSGNTIYF | TGTGCCAGCAGCTTCTCGCGCGGTACCTCTGGAAACACCATATATTTT
- | TRBJ2-7 | - | TRBV6-5 | CASSYSVGYEQYF | TGTGCCAGCAGTTACTCGGTGGGGTACGAGCAGTACTTC
- | TRBJ2-5 | TRBD2 | TRBV2 | CASSYSTSGGERTQYF | TGTGCCAGCAGCTATTCGACTAGCGGGGGTGAACGGACCCAGTACTTC
- | TRBJ1-1 | - | TRBV11-3 | CASSAGLGTEAFF | TGTGCCAGCAGCGCCGGGTTAGGGACTGAAGCTTTCTTT
- | TRBJ1-1 | - | TRBV7-6 | CASSLVVNTEAFF | TGTGCCAGCAGCTTAGTGGTGAACACTGAAGCTTTCTTT
once | TRBJ1-1 | - | TRBV18 | CASSQDPGTEAFF | TGTGCCAGCTCACAGGATCCGGGGACTGAAGCTTTCTTT
- | TRBJ2-1 | TRBD2 | TRBV13 | CASSPRGTSNEQFF | TGTGCCAGCAGCCCACGGGGGACTAGCAATGAGCAGTTCTTC
- | TRBJ2-2 | TRBD1 | TRBV7-9 | CASSQPRDRETTGELFF | TGTGCCAGCAGCCAACCACGGGACAGGGAGACCACCGGGGAGCTGTTTTTT
- | TRBJ1-6 | TRBD1 | TRBV6-5 | CASRLAGGYNSPLHF | TGTGCCAGCAGGCTCGCAGGGGGATATAATTCACCCCTCCACTTT
- | TRBJ2-7 | - | TRBV7-8 | CASSTQWGGHEQYF | TGTGCCAGCAGCACCCAGTGGGGGGGGCACGAGCAGTACTTC
- | TRBJ1-1 | TRBD1 | TRBV2 | CASRSRQGLSEAFF | TGTGCCAGCAGAAGTAGACAGGGGCTAAGTGAAGCTTTCTTT
- | TRBJ1-2 | TRBD1 | TRBV7-9 | CASSLGTGAAPYGYTF | TGTGCCAGCAGCCTTGGGACAGGGGCCGCCCCGTATGGCTACACCTTC
- | TRBJ2-7 | TRBD1 | TRBV6-2/TRBV6-3 | CASSYSIDRAPYEQYF | TGTGCCAGCAGTTACTCAATCGACAGGGCCCCCTACGAGCAGTACTTC
- | TRBJ1-1 | - | TRBV12-3/TRBV12-4 | CASSLSGNEAFF | TGTGCCAGCAGTTTATCGGGGAATGAAGCTTTCTTT
- | TRBJ2-1 | TRBD2 | TRBV5-1 | CASSLVGGGRANEQFF | TGCGCCAGCAGCTTGGTCGGCGGGGGTCGGGCGAATGAGCAGTTCTTC
- | TRBJ1-5 | - | TRBV2 | CASIQGSGNQPQHF | TGTGCCAGCATCCAGGGTTCGGGCAATCAGCCCCAGCATTTT
- | TRBJ2-5 | - | TRBV7-2 | CASRPAPAGPKTQYF | TGTGCCAGCAGGCCAGCGCCGGCAGGGCCCAAGACCCAGTACTTC
- | TRBJ2-2 | TRBD2 | TRBV4-3 | CASSHSSGFRELFF | TGCGCCAGCAGCCACTCTAGCGGGTTCAGGGAGCTGTTTTTT
once | TRBJ2-1 | TRBD1 | TRBV10-3 | CAISDTGGKNEQFF | TGTGCCATCAGTGACACAGGGGGCAAGAATGAGCAGTTCTTC
- | TRBJ1-3 | - | TRBV7-2 | CASSQSSAGSGNTIYF | TGTGCCAGCAGCCAATCGAGTGCGGGATCGGGAAACACCATATATTTT
few | TRBJ2-5 | - | TRBV5-1 | CASSLSGETGTQYF | TGCGCCAGCAGCTTATCGGGGGAGACCGGAACCCAGTACTTC
few | TRBJ1-2 | - | TRBV7-9 | CASRPGVSAGFNYGYTF | TGTGCCAGCAGACCAGGGGTCTCTGCAGGGTTTAACTATGGCTACACCTTC
once | TRBJ2-6 | - | TRBV3-1/TRBV3-2 | CASSHLAGANVLTF | TGTGCCAGCAGCCATTTAGCTGGGGCCAACGTCCTGACTTTC
- | TRBJ2-3 | TRBD2 | TRBV5-4 | CASSLRLAGGTDTQYF | TGTGCCAGCAGCTTGCGGCTAGCGGGGGGCACAGATACGCAGTATTTT
- | TRBJ1-1 | TRBD1 | TRBV28 | CASSRSRTGVNTEAFF | TGTGCCAGCAGTCGATCTCGGACAGGGGTAAACACTGAAGCTTTCTTT
- | TRBJ2-7 | TRBD1 | TRBV7-9 | CASSFGRGSDEQYF | TGTGCCAGCAGCTTTGGCAGGGGGTCCGACGAGCAGTACTTC
- | TRBJ2-3 | - | TRBV21-1 | CASSKVEETNTDTQYF | TGTGCCAGCAGCAAAGTCGAGGAAACCAACACAGATACGCAGTATTTT
- | TRBJ1-1 | - | TRBV19 | CASSIGRGEREAFF | TGTGCCAGTAGTATCGGTCGGGGGGAACGTGAAGCTTTCTTT
- | TRBJ1-6 | TRBD1 | TRBV15 | CATSRPDRYNSPLHF | TGTGCCACCAGCAGACCGGACAGGTATAATTCACCCCTCCACTTT
- | TRBJ2-2 | TRBD2 | TRBV7-6 | CASSLDPSGATGELFF | TGTGCCAGCAGCTTAGATCCGAGCGGGGCCACCGGGGAGCTGTTTTTT
once | TRBJ1-4 | - | TRBV4-3 | CASSLDTFTTNEKLFF | TGCGCCAGCAGCCTGGACACCTTTACAACTAATGAAAAACTGTTTTTT
- | TRBJ2-2 | TRBD2 | TRBV7-6 | CASSSDSGTRANTGELFF | TGTGCCAGCAGCTCTGACTCCGGGACTAGAGCGAACACCGGGGAGCTGTTTTTT
few | TRBJ2-3 | TRBD1 | TRBV4-2 | CASSQDPGQGADTQYF | TGTGCCAGCAGCCAAGATCCGGGACAGGGGGCAGATACGCAGTATTTT
- | TRBJ2-1 | - | TRBV5-1 | CASSLQESSYNEQFF | TGCGCCAGCAGCTTGCAGGAGAGCTCCTACAATGAGCAGTTCTTC
- | TRBJ1-6 | - | TRBV6-5 | CASSDQDTVGHF | TGTGCCAGCAGCGATCAAGACACGGTGGGCCACTTT
- | TRBJ2-7 | - | TRBV7-9 | CASSLTSSYEQYF | TGTGCCAGCAGCTTGACTAGCTCCTACGAGCAGTACTTC
- | TRBJ2-1 | TRBD1 | TRBV15 | CATSLGQGFSNEQFF | TGTGCCACCAGCCTGGGACAGGGATTTAGCAATGAGCAGTTCTTC
- | TRBJ2-2 | TRBD1 | TRBV12-5 | CASGRQGSGYGDTGELFF | TGTGCTAGTGGACGACAGGGGTCGGGGTATGGTGACACCGGGGAGCTGTTTTTT
- | TRBJ2-7 | - | TRBV7-9 | CASSLSRGSLEQYF | TGTGCCAGCAGCTTAAGCAGGGGTAGTCTAGAGCAGTACTTC
- | TRBJ1-5 | TRBD1 | TRBV2 | CASSERDRKFPTVGSQHF | TGTGCCAGCAGTGAAAGGGACAGGAAGTTCCCCACAGTTGGGTCCCAGCATTTT
- | TRBJ1-5 | - | TRBV6-5 | CASSYGYGGQPQHF | TGTGCCAGCAGTTACGGGTACGGGGGCCAGCCCCAGCATTTT
- | TRBJ1-5 | - | TRBV6-2/TRBV6-3 | CASSPGGSAASNQPQHF | TGTGCCAGCAGCCCCGGTGGTTCGGCAGCTAGCAATCAGCCCCAGCATTTT
- | TRBJ2-7 | - | TRBV4-3 | CASSQGRDRRTYEQYF | TGCGCCAGCAGCCAAGGTAGAGACAGGCGGACCTACGAGCAGTACTTC
- | TRBJ1-1 | TRBD1 | TRBV20-1 | CSARKQGEAFF | TGCAGTGCCAGAAAACAGGGGGAAGCTTTCTTT
- | TRBJ2-7 | - | TRBV5-1 | CASSFIKGGSYEQYF | TGCGCCAGCAGTTTCATTAAAGGGGGAAGCTACGAGCAGTACTTC
- | TRBJ2-5 | TRBD2 | TRBV2 | CASSEVLAEETQYF | TGTGCCAGCAGTGAAGTGCTAGCGGAAGAGACCCAGTACTTC
- | TRBJ1-2 | TRBD1 | TRBV30 | CAWTGGHGYTF | TGTGCCTGGACAGGGGGCCATGGCTACACCTTC
- | TRBJ2-7 | TRBD2 | TRBV4-1 | CASSGAGALREQYF | TGCGCCAGCAGCGGAGCGGGGGCCCTGAGGGAGCAGTACTTC
- | TRBJ2-7 | - | TRBV10-3 | CAIRKEGGELPYEQYF | TGTGCCATCAGGAAGGAAGGGGGGGAATTACCCTACGAGCAGTACTTC
few | TRBJ2-5 | - | TRBV4-2 | CASSQEINREETQYF | TGTGCCAGCAGCCAAGAAATAAACAGAGAAGAGACCCAGTACTTC
once | TRBJ1-5 | - | TRBV30 | CAWSVASGNQPQHF | TGTGCCTGGAGTGTAGCCAGCGGCAATCAGCCCCAGCATTTT
- | TRBJ2-7 | TRBD1 | TRBV9 | CASSGNPTGKDEQYF | TGTGCCAGCAGCGGAAACCCGACAGGGAAGGACGAGCAGTACTTC